This T cell receptor (beta chain) was retrieved from a study of neoadjuvant nivolumab and ipilimumab in lung cancer. Libraries were prepared by immunoSEQ multiplex PCR; TCRdb keeps only in-frame clonotypes and omits some of them. The table records approximately 5,000 clones, about three quarters of them present only once. Regarding the study as a whole: Resected-tumor TCR richness correlated positively with pretherapy blood richness.

As regards this clone: As yet, its antigen is unknown.

J was trimmed by 6 bases and V by 5 bases; bases with no gene match: 6. The V gene's germline CDR1 is LNHDA and CDR2 SQIVND (reference sequence). CDR3 length equals 14 residues. The origin of this receptor is an adult with non-small cell lung cancer. Some clones in this sample may be carry-over from other donors' samples. The sample in question was normal lung tissue adjacent to the tumor, obtained after neoadjuvant nivolumab, alone or with ipilimumab, at or shortly before surgery. The V gene is TRBV19, the J gene TRBJ2-2, with TRBD2 matching 7 bases. CDR3 in DNA: TGTGCCAGTAGTGCCCTACTAGCGTCCGGGGAGCTGTTTTTT. Protein product: CASSALLASGELFF.